This TCR beta chain was profiled in a study of T cell responses to AZD1222 COVID-19 vaccine. General study points: Repertoires were obtained solely post-peak T cell response. Females made up more of the donors, who were largely white British, and clonal diversity may have come out too low. Dominant at 160-218 and 743-854, vaccine-associated CD4 TCRs also spanned spike. Spike-specific TCR depth and breadth grew after two AZD1222 doses.

As regards this clone: Its cognate antigen is unknown.

Sequencing was performed with immunoSEQ multiplex PCR; in TCRdb, only in-frame clones are kept and a portion is missing. The table has about 140,000 clones, 80% to 95% seen once; the top ten hold approximately 1.7%. Germline V gene sequence: CDR1 SGHTA, CDR2 FQGNSA. The CDR3 is made up of 14 amino acids. V was clipped by 7 bases and J by 7 bases, with 19 bases between them. The genes are TRBV7-2 and TRBJ1-1, with D possibly being TRBD1 (6 bases). The specimen comprised peripheral blood, sampled on day 0 of AZD1222 vaccination. This sequence was found in an adult in good health. The CDR3 here is CASNTSGGGCEAFF. The CDR3, as DNA: TGTGCCAGCAACACCTCCGGGGGGGGCTGTGAAGCTTTCTTT.